The 2 T cell receptor beta chains presented below share a single source sample, sequenced in a study of T cells after yellow fever vaccination. Each CDR3 protein is one row after TCRdb ran MiXCR on the 5' RACE reads. The sample lists fewer than 350,000 distinct CDR3 sequences, roughly 4% seen once, with 20% to 25% in the top ten. Here the sequenced sample was PBMCs, taken on the day of the yellow fever booster vaccination. These receptors were collected from a man aged 18 to 35 who received the YFV17D yellow fever vaccine.

The table lists this clonotype with many counts. The CDR3 coding sequence is TGTGCCAGCAGCTTAGGACAGGGGGTCACCGGGGAGCTGTTTTTT. It codes for CASSLGQGVTGELFF. The V and J genes are TRBV11-3 and TRBJ2-2; 9 bases line up with TRBD1. V shed 1 base and J 4 bases; nucleotides not matched to a gene: 1. The CDR3 sequence is 15 residues long. Looked up from germline, CDR1 is SGHNT and CDR2 is YENEEA.

The V gene is TRBV7-2, the J gene TRBJ1-2, with TRBD1 matching 10 bases. The junction had 7 bases not matched to a gene; V was cut back by 5 bases and J by 4 bases. The CDR3 totals 15 residues. Germline values: CDR1 SGHTA, CDR2 FQGNSA. The CDR3 nucleotides read TGTGCCAGCAGCCCAGGACAGGGGGTCCGCTATGGCTACACCTTC. Protein: CASSPGQGVRYGYTF.